Each of the 2 T cell receptor beta chains below was sequenced from the same sample in a study of T cells in localized non-small cell lung cancer. Produced via immunoSEQ multiplex PCR; TCRdb's table is partial and in-frame only. The sample holds around 29,000 clones, around 73% seen once. The sample in question was peripheral blood, obtained before any cancer treatment. These receptors originate from an older male donor with stage II squamous cell lung carcinoma.

V usage is TRBV11-2 and J usage is TRBJ2-2; 8 bases align to TRBD2. This CDR3 spans 17 amino acids. Germline CDR1 and CDR2: SGHAT and FQNNGV. V lost 6 bases, J lost 6 bases, and 15 bases stayed unmatched. The CDR3 reads CASSTLGSSGFPGELFF. CDR3 coding DNA: TGTGCCAGCAGTACACTTGGGTCTAGCGGGTTCCCCGGGGAGCTGTTTTTT.

The rearrangement uses TRBV19 and TRBJ1-1; no reliable D call. The length of the CDR3 is 14 residues. Germline loops: CDR1 LNHDA, CDR2 SQIVND (reference sequence). The V end was cut by 2 bases, the J end by 8 bases, with 15 bases between. CDR3 sequence: CASSIKPGLKEAFF. The CDR3 DNA follows: TGTGCCAGTAGTATAAAACCGGGCCTAAAAGAAGCTTTCTTT.